The clone carrying this T cell receptor (beta chain) came up many times. Germline CDR1 is SQVTM and CDR2 is ANQGSEA. This CDR3 has 16 amino acids. Trimming shortened V by 3 bases and J by 5 bases, and 20 bases separated the two germline ends. The sample belongs to a study of T cell responses to AZD1222 COVID-19 vaccine. Assay used: immunoSEQ multiplex PCR; TCRdb lists only in-frame clones, some missing. The data show about 120,000 clones, around nine tenths seen once. The receptor's source is an adult in good health. The sequences come from peripheral blood, collected on day 0 of AZD1222 vaccination. This rearrangement joins TRBV29-1 to TRBJ2-1; TRBD2 might be the D (5 bases). The DNA of the CDR3 is TGCAGCGTTGATCAGGTAGCGCATATGGGGAACAATGAGCAGTTCTTC. Protein: CSVDQVAHMGNNEQFF.